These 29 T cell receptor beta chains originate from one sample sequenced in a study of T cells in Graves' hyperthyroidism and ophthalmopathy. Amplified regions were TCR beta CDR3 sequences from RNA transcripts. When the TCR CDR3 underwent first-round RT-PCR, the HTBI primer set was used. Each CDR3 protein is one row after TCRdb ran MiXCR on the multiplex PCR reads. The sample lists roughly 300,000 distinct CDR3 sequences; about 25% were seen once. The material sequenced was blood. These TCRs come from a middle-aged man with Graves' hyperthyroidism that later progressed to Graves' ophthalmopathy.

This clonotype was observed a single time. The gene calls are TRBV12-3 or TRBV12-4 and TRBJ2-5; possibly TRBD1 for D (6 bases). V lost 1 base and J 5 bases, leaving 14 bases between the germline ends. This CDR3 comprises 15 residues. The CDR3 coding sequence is TGTGCCAGCAGTTTAGACACAGGGTCGGGGGAGACCCAGTACTTC. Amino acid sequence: CASSLDTGSGETQYF.

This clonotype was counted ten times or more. DNA for the CDR3: TGTGCCAGCAGTTCACCCGGGACACCCGAGTCCCAGTACTTC. The encoded protein is CASSSPGTPESQYF. V usage is TRBV12-3 or TRBV12-4 and J usage is TRBJ2-5; D is possibly TRBD1 (6 bases). The V end was cut by 4 bases, the J end by 9 bases, with 18 bases between. This CDR3 has 14 residues.

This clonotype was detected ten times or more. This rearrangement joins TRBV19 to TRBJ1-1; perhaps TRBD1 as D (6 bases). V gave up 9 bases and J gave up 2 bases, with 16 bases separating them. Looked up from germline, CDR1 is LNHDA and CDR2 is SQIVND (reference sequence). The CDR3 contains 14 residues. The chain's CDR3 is CASRQETSNTEAFF. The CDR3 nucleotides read TGTGCCAGCAGACAGGAGACCTCCAACACTGAAGCTTTCTTT. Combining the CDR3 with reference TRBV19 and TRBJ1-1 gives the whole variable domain DGGITQSPKYLFRKEGQNVTLSCEQNLNHDAMYWYRQDPGQGLRLIYYSQIVNDFQKGDIAEGYSVSREKKESFPLTVTSAQKNPTAFYLCASRQETSNTEAFFGQGTRLTVV.

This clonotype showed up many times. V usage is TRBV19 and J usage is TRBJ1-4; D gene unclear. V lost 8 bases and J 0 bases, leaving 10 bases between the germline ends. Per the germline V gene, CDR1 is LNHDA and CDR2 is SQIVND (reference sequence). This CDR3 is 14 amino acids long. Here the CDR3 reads CASRRTATNEKLFF. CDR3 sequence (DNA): TGTGCCAGTCGCAGAACGGCAACTAATGAAAAACTGTTTTTT.

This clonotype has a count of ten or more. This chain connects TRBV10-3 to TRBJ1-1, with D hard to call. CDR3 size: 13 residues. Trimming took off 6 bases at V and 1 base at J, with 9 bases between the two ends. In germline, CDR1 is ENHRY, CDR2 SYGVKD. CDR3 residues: CAIRGSGNTEAFF. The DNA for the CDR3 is TGTGCCATCAGAGGTAGCGGGAACACTGAAGCTTTCTTT.

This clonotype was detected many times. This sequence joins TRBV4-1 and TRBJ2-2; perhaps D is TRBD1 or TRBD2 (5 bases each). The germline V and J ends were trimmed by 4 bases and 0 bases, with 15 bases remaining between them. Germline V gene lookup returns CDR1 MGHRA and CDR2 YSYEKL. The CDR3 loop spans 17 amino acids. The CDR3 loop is CASSLQSGRTNTGELFF. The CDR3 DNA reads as TGCGCCAGCAGCCTTCAATCGGGACGGACGAACACCGGGGAGCTGTTTTTT.

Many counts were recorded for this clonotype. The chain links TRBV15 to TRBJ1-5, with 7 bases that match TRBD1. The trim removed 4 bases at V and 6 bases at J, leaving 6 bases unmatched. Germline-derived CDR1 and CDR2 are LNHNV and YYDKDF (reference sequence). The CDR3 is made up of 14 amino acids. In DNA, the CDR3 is TGTGCCACCAGCAAGGCAGGGGGAGGTCAGCCCCAGCATTTT. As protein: CATSKAGGGQPQHF.

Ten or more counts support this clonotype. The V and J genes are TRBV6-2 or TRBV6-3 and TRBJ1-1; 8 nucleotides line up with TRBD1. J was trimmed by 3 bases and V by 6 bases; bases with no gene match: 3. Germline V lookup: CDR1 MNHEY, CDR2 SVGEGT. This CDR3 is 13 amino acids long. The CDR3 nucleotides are TGTGCCAGCAGCGACAGGGGATACACTGAAGCTTTCTTT. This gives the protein CASSDRGYTEAFF.

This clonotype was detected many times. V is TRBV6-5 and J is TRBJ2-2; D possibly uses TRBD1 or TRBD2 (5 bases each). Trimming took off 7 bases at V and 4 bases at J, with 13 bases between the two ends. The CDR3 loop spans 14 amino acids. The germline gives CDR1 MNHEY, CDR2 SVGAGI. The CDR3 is CASNPGRFTGELFF. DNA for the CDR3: TGTGCCAGCAACCCGGGACGCTTCACCGGGGAGCTGTTTTTT.

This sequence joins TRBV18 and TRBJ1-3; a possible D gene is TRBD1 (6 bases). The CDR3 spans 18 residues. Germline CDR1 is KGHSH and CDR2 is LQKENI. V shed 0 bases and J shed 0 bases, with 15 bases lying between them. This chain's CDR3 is CASSPPGAGPSSGNTIYF. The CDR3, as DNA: TGTGCCAGCTCACCACCGGGGGCAGGGCCGAGCTCTGGAAACACCATATATTTT.

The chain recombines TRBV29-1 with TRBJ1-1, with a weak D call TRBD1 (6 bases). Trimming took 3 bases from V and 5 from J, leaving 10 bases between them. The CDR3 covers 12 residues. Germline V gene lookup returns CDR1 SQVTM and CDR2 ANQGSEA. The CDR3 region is CSVDRGSTEAFF. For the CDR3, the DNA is TGCAGCGTTGACAGGGGATCAACTGAAGCTTTCTTT.

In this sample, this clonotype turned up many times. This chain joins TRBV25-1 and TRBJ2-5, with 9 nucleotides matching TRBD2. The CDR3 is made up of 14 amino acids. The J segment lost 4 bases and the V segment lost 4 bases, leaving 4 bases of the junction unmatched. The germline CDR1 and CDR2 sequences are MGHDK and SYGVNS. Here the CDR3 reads CASSVAGEGETQYF. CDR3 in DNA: TGTGCCAGCAGTGTAGCGGGAGAGGGAGAGACCCAGTACTTC.

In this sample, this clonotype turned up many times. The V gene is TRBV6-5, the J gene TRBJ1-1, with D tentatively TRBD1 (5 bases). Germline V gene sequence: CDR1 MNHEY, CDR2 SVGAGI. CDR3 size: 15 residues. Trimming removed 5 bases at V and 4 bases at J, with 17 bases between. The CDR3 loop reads CASSPIMWGVTEAFF. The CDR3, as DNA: TGTGCCAGCAGTCCCATTATGTGGGGGGTCACTGAAGCTTTCTTT.

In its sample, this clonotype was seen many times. CDR3 amino acids: CASSFGQFVQETQYF. In DNA, the CDR3 is TGTGCCAGCAGTTTCGGACAGTTTGTCCAAGAGACCCAGTACTTC. The chain recombines TRBV6-5 with TRBJ2-5, with a weak D call TRBD1 (6 bases). Germline V CDR1 and CDR2: MNHEY, SVGAGI. The CDR3 runs to 15 residues. Trimming cost V 4 bases and J 1 base, with 13 bases left between them.

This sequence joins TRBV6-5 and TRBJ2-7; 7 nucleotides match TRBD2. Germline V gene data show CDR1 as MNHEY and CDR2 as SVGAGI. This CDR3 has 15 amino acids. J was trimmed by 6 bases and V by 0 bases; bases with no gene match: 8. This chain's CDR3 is CASSYSGGSSSEQYF. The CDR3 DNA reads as TGTGCCAGCAGTTACTCGGGCGGGAGTTCATCCGAGCAGTACTTC.

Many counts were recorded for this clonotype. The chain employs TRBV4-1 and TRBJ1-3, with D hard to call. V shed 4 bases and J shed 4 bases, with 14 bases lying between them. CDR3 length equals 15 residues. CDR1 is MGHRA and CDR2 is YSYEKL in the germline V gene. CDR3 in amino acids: CASSRTRDVGNTIYF. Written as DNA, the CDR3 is TGCGCCAGCAGCCGCACTAGAGACGTGGGAAACACCATATATTTT.

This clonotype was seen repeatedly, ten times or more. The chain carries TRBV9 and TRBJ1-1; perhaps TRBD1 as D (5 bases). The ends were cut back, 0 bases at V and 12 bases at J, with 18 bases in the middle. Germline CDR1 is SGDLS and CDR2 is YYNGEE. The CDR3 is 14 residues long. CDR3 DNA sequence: TGTGCCAGCAGCGTAGAGCTTAGAGGGGATAGGACTTTCTTT. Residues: CASSVELRGDRTFF.

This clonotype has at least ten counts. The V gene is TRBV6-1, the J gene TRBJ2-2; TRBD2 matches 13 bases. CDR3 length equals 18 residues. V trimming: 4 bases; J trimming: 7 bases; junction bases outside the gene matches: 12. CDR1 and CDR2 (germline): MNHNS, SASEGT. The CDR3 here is CASSGPRTSGSKVGELFF. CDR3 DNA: TGTGCCAGCAGTGGACCTAGGACTAGCGGGAGTAAGGTCGGGGAGCTGTTTTTT.

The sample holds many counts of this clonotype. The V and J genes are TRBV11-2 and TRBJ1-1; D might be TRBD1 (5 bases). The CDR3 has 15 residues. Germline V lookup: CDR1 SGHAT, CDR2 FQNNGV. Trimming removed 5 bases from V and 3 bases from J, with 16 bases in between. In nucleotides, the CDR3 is TGTGCCAGCAGCGGGGTCTGGGTAGGGGACACTGAAGCTTTCTTT. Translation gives CASSGVWVGDTEAFF.

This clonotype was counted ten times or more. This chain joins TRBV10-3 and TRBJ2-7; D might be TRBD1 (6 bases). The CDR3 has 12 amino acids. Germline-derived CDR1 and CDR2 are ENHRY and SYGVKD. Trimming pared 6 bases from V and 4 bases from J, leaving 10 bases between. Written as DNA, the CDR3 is TGTGCCATCAGCAGGGGTTCATACGAGCAGTACTTC. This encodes CAISRGSYEQYF.

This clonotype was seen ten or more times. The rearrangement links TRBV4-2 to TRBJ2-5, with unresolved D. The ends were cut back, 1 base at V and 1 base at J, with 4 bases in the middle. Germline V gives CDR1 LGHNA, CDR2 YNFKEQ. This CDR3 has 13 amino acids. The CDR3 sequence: CASSQVGQETQYF. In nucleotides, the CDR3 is TGTGCCAGCAGCCAAGTCGGCCAAGAGACCCAGTACTTC.

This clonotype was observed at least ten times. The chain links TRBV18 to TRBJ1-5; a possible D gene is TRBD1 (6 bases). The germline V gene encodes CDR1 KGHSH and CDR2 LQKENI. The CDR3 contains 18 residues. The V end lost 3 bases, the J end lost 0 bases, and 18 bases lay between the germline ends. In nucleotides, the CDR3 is TGTGCCAGCTCACCTACCGGGGACACGCAATATAGCAATCAGCCCCAGCATTTT. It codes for CASSPTGDTQYSNQPQHF.

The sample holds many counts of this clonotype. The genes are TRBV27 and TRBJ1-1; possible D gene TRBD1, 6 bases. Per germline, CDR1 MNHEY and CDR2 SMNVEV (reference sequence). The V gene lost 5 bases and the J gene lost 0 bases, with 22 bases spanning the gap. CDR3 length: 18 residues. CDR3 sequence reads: CASSPRWVQGALNTEAFF. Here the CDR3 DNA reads TGTGCCAGCAGTCCCCGCTGGGTACAGGGCGCATTGAACACTGAAGCTTTCTTT.

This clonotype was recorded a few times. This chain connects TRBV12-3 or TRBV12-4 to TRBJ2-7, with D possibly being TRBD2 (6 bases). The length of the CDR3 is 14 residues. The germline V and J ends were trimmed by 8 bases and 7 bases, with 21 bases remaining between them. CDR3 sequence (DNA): TGTGCCAGCCTATTAGGTTCTTACGGGGGAGAGCAGTACTTC. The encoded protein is CASLLGSYGGEQYF.

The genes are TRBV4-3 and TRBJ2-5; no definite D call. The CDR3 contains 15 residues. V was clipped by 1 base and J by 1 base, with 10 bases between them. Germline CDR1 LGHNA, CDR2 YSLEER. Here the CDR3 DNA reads TGCGCCAGCAGCCAAGGCCACGGGTTCCAAGAGACCCAGTACTTC. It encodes CASSQGHGFQETQYF.

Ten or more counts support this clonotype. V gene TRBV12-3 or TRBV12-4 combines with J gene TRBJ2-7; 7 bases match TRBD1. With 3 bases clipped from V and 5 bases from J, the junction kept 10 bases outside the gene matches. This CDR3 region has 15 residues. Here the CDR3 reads CASSFQGVGAHEQYF. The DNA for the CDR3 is TGTGCCAGCAGTTTCCAGGGGGTGGGAGCCCACGAGCAGTACTTC.

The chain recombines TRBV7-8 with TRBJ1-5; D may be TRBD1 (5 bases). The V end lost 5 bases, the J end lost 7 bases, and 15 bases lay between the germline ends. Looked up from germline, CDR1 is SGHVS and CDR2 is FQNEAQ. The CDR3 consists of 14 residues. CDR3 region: CASSPGTSWQPQHF. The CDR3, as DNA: TGTGCCAGCAGCCCAGGGACTTCCTGGCAGCCCCAGCATTTT.

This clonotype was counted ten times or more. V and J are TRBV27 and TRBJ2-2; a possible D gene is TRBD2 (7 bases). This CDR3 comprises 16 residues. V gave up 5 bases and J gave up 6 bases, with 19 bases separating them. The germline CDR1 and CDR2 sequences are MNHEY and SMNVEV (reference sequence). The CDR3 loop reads CASSRAGANGAGELFF. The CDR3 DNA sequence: TGTGCCAGCAGTCGGGCGGGGGCGAACGGTGCCGGGGAGCTGTTTTTT.

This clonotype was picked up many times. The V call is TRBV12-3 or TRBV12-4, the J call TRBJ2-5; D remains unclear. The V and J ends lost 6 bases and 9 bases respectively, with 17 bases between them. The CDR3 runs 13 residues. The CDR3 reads CASSRGTFESQYF. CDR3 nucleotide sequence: TGTGCCAGCAGCCGAGGCACGTTCGAGTCCCAGTACTTC.